This paragraph reports one TCR beta chain. The antigen is not known. The repertoire was sequenced with immunoSEQ multiplex PCR; TCRdb's copy has only in-frame clones and lacks some. In the table there are roughly 21,000 clones, over 75% of which are singletons. The CDR3 extends over 16 amino acids. Trimming pared 0 bases from V and 5 bases from J, leaving 13 bases between. Germline V gene lookup returns CDR1 LGHNA and CDR2 YSLEER. The data were taken from a study of chemoradiotherapy in HPV16-positive cancers. Study-level results: Candidate HPV-specific clones and E7-related TCR motifs grew in tumor during treatment.

This chain connects TRBV4-3 to TRBJ1-4; D unclear. The TCR sequence derives from a human donor with HPV-associated anogenital cancer. Here the sequenced sample was blood, taken from a patient who underwent chemoradiotherapy. For the CDR3, the DNA is TGCGCCAGCAGCCAAGAGTTCCGGGGAGGGAATGAAAAACTGTTTTTT. As protein: CASSQEFRGGNEKLFF.